These T cell receptor beta chains were read from a single sample in a study of graft-versus-host responses after intestinal transplantation. TCRdb keeps only in-frame clones here, not all; method: immunoSEQ multiplex PCR. The sample contains roughly 120,000 clones, 90% of which appear only once. These receptors' antigens are unknown. Sample: unstimulated CD4+ T cells sorted from spleen or lymph node cells, taken before intestinal transplant. The receptors come from a human donor who received an intestinal transplant. Each CDR3 is given with its conserved first and last residue. A D gene is named only where the DNA matches it firmly.

D gene | J gene | V gene | CDR3 protein | CDR3 DNA
- | TRBJ1-2 | TRBV6-1 | CASSEALGGRVYGYTF | TGTGCCAGCAGTGAAGCGCTGGGGGGTAGGGTCTATGGCTACACCTTC
TRBD1 | TRBJ2-7 | TRBV6-6 | CASSHRGVTEQYF | TGTGCCAGCAGCCACAGGGGTGTAACCGAGCAGTACTTC
TRBD1 | TRBJ1-5 | TRBV19 | CASSTLTGAARQPQHF | TGTGCCAGTAGTACCTTAACAGGGGCAGCCCGACAGCCCCAGCATTTT
- | TRBJ2-7 | TRBV14 | CASSQASAYEQYF | TGTGCCAGCAGCCAAGCTAGCGCCTACGAGCAGTACTTC
TRBD2 | TRBJ2-7 | TRBV14 | CASSPGIGGSPPYEQYF | TGTGCCAGCAGCCCAGGGATTGGCGGGAGTCCCCCCTACGAGCAGTACTTC
- | TRBJ2-7 | TRBV19 | CASSIGRDSYEQYF | TGTGCCAGTAGTATCGGCAGGGACTCCTACGAGCAGTACTTC
- | TRBJ1-4 | TRBV10-3 | CAISGKGANEKLFF | TGTGCCATCAGTGGGAAAGGGGCGAATGAAAAACTGTTTTTT
- | TRBJ2-1 | TRBV18 | CASSPKQVEQFF | TGTGCCAGCTCACCAAAACAGGTTGAGCAGTTCTTC
- | TRBJ2-3 | TRBV18 | CASSPPGDTQYF | TGTGCCAGCTCACCGCCAGGGGATACGCAGTATTTT
TRBD2 | TRBJ2-1 | TRBV29-1 | CSVARQGNSGSGLRNEQFF | TGCAGCGTTGCCAGACAGGGTAATAGCGGGAGTGGTTTAAGGAATGAGCAGTTCTTC
TRBD2 | TRBJ2-3 | TRBV30 | CAWRLAGGPVDTQYF | TGTGCCTGGAGACTAGCGGGAGGGCCGGTAGATACGCAGTATTTT
TRBD2 | TRBJ2-1 | TRBV4-1 | CASRTAGLAGDNEQFF | TGCGCCAGCAGGACAGCGGGACTAGCGGGAGACAATGAGCAGTTCTTC